Given below is one T cell receptor (beta chain) in context. In the study's own analysis: Amplification of reference gene primers was used by the study to estimate nucleated cell counts. Libraries were prepared by immunoSEQ multiplex PCR; TCRdb keeps only in-frame clonotypes and omits some of them. V and J calls and clone size are given by that table; D and trimming were obtained from the DNA. The sample records about 270,000 clones, approximately 84% being singletons. The data were taken from a study of blood T cell repertoires in COVID-19. Study overall: COVID-19 samples from acute and convalescent phases originated in the United States, Italy and Spain. PBMCs, B-cell-depleted T cells, or T cells were the source of the cDNA or gDNA that made up the material.

The CDR3 consists of 18 residues. Germline lookup yields CDR1 KGHSH and CDR2 LQKENI. The V and J ends lost 1 base and 3 bases respectively, with 21 bases between them. The sequence was collected from a human donor in a cohort sampled during active COVID-19. Sequencing was done on a sample of peripheral blood. The V gene is TRBV18, the J gene TRBJ1-2, with D possibly TRBD1 on 5 matching bases. CDR3 amino acids: CASSPLQIRDRGDYGYTF. The CDR3 DNA follows: TGTGCCAGCTCACCACTACAAATCCGGGACCGGGGGGACTATGGCTACACCTTC.